This T cell receptor (beta chain) was captured in a study of regulatory T cells in long-lasting Graves disease. The study's findings and limits: Comparison showed that persistent patients shared more public clonotypes (about 3,000) than new patients (nearly 1,000).

This clonotype came up a few times. Its antigen is currently unknown. Building of the TCR beta libraries involved iRepertoire HTBI primers and Arm-PCR of CDR3 regions. MiXCR, run by TCRdb on the multiplex PCR reads, gives a single entry per CDR3 protein. The repertoire holds over 400,000 distinct CDR3 sequences, about 15% seen once, with about a sixth in the top ten. The CDR3 is 17 residues long. The V and J ends lost 4 bases and 4 bases, in that order; junction bases with no gene match: 11. Germline CDR1 reads SGHTA; CDR2 reads FQGNSA. Time point described: newly diagnosed GD, antithyroid drugs for less than 3 months. There was RNA extracted from PBMCs, and the TCR library was made from it. The same sample was also used in a study of T cells in Graves' hyperthyroidism and ophthalmopathy. That work contributes: Recently diagnosed hyperthyroidism of less than 2 months' duration affected patients aged 18 to 65. Exclusion of a patient resulted from uncontrolled infection, other autoimmune disease, pregnancy or lactation. Using the HTBI primer set, a first-round RT-PCR was run on the TCR CDR3.

The sequence was collected from a woman between 45 and 65 years old with Graves disease. The gene calls are TRBV7-2 and TRBJ2-2, with 8 bases matching TRBD1. Specimen: peripheral blood mononuclear cells (PBMCs), collected at new diagnosis, from a patient treated with antithyroid drugs. In nucleotides, the CDR3 is TGTGCCAGCAGCTACTACTCCGGGACAGGCGTCACCGGGGAGCTGTTTTTT. It is translated as CASSYYSGTGVTGELFF. Full variable domain (missing parts from reference TRBV7-2 and TRBJ2-2): GAGVSQSPSNKVTEKGKDVELRCDPISGHTALYWYRQSLGQGLEFLIYFQGNSAPDKSGLPSDRFSAERTGGSVSTLTIQRTQQEDSAVYLCASSYYSGTGVTGELFFGEGSRLTVL.